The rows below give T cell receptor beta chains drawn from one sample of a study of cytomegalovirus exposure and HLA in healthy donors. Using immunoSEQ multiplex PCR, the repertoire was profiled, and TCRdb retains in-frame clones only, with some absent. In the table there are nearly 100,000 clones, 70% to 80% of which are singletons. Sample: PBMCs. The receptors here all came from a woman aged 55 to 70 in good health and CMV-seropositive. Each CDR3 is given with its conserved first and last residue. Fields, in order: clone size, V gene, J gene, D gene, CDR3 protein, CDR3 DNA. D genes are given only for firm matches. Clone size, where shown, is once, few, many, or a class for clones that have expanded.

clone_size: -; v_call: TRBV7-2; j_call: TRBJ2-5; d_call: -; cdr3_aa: CASSPRRGVLETQYF; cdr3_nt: TGTGCCAGCAGCCCCCGGAGGGGAGTTTTGGAGACCCAGTACTTC
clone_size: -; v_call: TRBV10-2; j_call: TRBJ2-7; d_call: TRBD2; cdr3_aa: CASRDSGSAYEQYF; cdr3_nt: TGCGCCAGCAGGGACAGCGGGAGCGCCTACGAGCAGTACTTC
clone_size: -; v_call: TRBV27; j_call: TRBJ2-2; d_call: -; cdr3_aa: CASSPLSGELFF; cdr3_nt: TGTGCCAGCAGTCCCCTCTCCGGGGAGCTGTTTTTT
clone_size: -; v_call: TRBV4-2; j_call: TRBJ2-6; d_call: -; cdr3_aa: CASSQAHSGANVLTF; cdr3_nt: TGTGCCAGCAGCCAAGCCCACTCTGGGGCCAACGTCCTGACTTTC
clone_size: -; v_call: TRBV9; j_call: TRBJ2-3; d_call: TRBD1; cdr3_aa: CASSVDWDRGWDTQYF; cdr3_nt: TGTGCCAGCAGCGTAGACTGGGACAGGGGATGGGATACGCAGTATTTT
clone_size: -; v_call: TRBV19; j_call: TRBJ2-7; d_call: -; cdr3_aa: CASSIGRSGNEQYF; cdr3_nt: TGTGCCAGTAGTATCGGGCGGAGCGGAAACGAGCAGTACTTC
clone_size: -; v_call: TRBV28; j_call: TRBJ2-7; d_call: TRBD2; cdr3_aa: CASSSSGSFYEQYF; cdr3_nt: TGTGCCAGCAGTTCTAGCGGGAGTTTTTACGAGCAGTACTTC
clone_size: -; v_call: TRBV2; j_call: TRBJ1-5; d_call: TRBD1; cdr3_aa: CASSAQGLLSNQPQHF; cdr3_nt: TGTGCCAGCAGTGCACAGGGGTTACTAAGCAATCAGCCCCAGCATTTT
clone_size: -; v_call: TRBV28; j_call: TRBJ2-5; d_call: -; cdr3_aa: CASSGGGRTGSGETQYF; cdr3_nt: TGTGCCAGCAGTGGGGGGGGTCGGACAGGGTCTGGGGAGACCCAGTACTTC
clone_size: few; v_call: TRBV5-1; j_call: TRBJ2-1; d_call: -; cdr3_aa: CASSFKLFPDNEQFF; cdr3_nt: TGCGCCAGCAGCTTTAAACTATTCCCCGACAATGAGCAGTTCTTC
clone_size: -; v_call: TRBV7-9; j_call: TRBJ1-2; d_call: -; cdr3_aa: CASSRNAGDGYTF; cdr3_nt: TGTGCCAGCAGCCGCAATGCGGGGGACGGCTACACCTTC
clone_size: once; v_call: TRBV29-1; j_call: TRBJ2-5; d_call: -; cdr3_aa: CSVDGGGTQYF; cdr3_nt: TGCAGCGTTGATGGCGGTGGGACCCAGTACTTC
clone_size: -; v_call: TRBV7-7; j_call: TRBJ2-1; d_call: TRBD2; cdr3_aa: CASSPSGETYNERFF; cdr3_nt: TGTGCTAGCAGTCCTAGCGGGGAAACCTACAATGAGCGGTTCTTC
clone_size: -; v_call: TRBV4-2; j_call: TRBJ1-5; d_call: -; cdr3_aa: CASSQDFEGPNQPQHF; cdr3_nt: TGTGCCAGCAGCCAAGATTTTGAGGGTCCAAATCAGCCCCAGCATTTT
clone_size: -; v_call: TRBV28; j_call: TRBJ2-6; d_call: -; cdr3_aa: CASSFGGSGANVLTF; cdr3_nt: TGTGCCAGCAGTTTTGGAGGGTCTGGGGCCAACGTCCTGACTTTC
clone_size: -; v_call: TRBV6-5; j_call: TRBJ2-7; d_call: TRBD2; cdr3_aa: CASSYSISGGEQYF; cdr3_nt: TGTGCCAGCAGTTACTCGATTTCGGGGGGCGAGCAGTACTTC
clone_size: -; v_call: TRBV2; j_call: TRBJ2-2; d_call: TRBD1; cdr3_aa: CASSRGQGRSGELFF; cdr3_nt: TGTGCCAGCAGTAGGGGACAGGGGAGATCCGGGGAGCTGTTTTTT
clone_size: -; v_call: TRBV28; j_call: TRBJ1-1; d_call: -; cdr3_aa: CASRQNTEAFF; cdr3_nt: TGTGCCAGCAGACAGAACACTGAAGCTTTCTTT
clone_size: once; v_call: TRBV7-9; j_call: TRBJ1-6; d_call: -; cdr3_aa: CASSSTGYNSPLHF; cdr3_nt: TGTGCCAGCAGCTCAACGGGGTATAATTCACCCCTCCACTTT
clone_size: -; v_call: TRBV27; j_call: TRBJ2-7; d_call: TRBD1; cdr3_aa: CARSPGQGLISSYEQYF; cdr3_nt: TGTGCCAGGAGCCCGGGACAGGGCCTGATTAGCTCCTACGAGCAGTACTTC
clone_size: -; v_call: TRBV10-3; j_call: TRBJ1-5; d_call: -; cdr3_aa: CAISDPNQPQHF; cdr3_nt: TGTGCCATCAGTGACCCTAATCAGCCCCAGCATTTT